One sample yielded the 10 T cell receptor beta chains listed below, sequenced in a study of post-analysis software for immune sequencing data. Antigens for these TCRs are unknown. Libraries were made from TCR beta cDNA, and they carried unique molecular identifiers. TCRdb passed the PCR reads through MiXCR, listing each CDR3 protein once. The sample yields roughly 620,000 distinct CDR3 sequences, around 47% seen once. Study conclusions and caveats: TRBV5-6, TRBV5-1 and TRBV20-1 belonged to a set of a few TRBV segments that were more frequent in patients than controls.

Sequenced sample: blood. The receptors were gathered from a girl aged 5 to 17 with multiple sclerosis.

This clonotype occurred a few times. This chain joins TRBV6-2 or TRBV6-3 and TRBJ2-7; perhaps TRBD1 as D (6 bases). The germline V and J ends were trimmed by 4 bases and 0 bases, with 10 bases remaining between them. CDR1 and CDR2 from the germline V gene are MNHEY and SVGEGT. CDR3 length equals 14 residues. The CDR3 is CASSSWDTSYEQYF. The CDR3 DNA sequence: TGTGCCAGCAGTTCCTGGGACACCTCCTACGAGCAGTACTTC.

In this sample, this clonotype turned up a few times. V gene TRBV10-3 combines with J gene TRBJ2-1; 9 nucleotides match TRBD2. Germline-derived CDR1 and CDR2 are ENHRY and SYGVKD. The CDR3 extends over 17 amino acids. V trimming: 0 bases; J trimming: 3 bases; junction bases outside the gene matches: 6. CDR3 sequence reads: CAISESRASGDYNEQFF. The CDR3 DNA reads TGTGCCATCAGTGAGTCGCGGGCTAGCGGGGACTACAATGAGCAGTTCTTC.

This chain connects TRBV7-9 to TRBJ2-5; 7 bases align to TRBD1. The CDR3 has 14 amino acids. Losses at the gene ends were 3 bases for V and 3 bases for J; bases not matched to a gene: 4. Germline V CDR1 and CDR2: SEHNR, FQNEAQ (reference sequence). The CDR3 sequence: CASSFGTAKETQYF. The CDR3 nucleotides are TGTGCCAGCAGCTTCGGGACAGCGAAAGAGACCCAGTACTTC.

The CDR3 DNA reads TGCAGTGCTAGACGTGCACAGAGAAACTCCTACGAGCAGTACTTC. Its translation is CSARRAQRNSYEQYF. This sequence joins TRBV20-1 and TRBJ2-7, with D unclear. Germline V gene sequence: CDR1 DFQATT, CDR2 SNEGSKA (reference sequence). Trimming shortened V by 2 bases and J by 0 bases, and 14 bases separated the two germline ends. The length of the CDR3 is 15 residues.

This rearrangement joins TRBV20-1 to TRBJ2-3; D is unclear. Germline V gene data show CDR1 as DFQATT and CDR2 as SNEGSKA (reference sequence). This CDR3 contains 13 residues. V lost 5 bases, J lost 4 bases, and 13 bases lay in between. The CDR3: CSARPDFPDTQYF. CDR3 in DNA: TGCAGTGCTCGTCCGGATTTTCCAGATACGCAGTATTTT.

The chain has TRBV2 and TRBJ2-1; D is possibly TRBD2 (6 bases). Germline CDR1 SNHLY, CDR2 FYNNEI. Between the trimmed V and J ends, which lost 3 bases and 4 bases, there was a span of 13 bases. The CDR3 runs 15 residues. The CDR3 reads CASSEPDYTYNEQFF. For the CDR3, the DNA is TGTGCCAGCAGTGAGCCGGACTACACTTACAATGAGCAGTTCTTC.

The chain uses TRBV3-1 and TRBJ2-7, with D tentatively TRBD1 or TRBD2 (6 bases each). Germline V lookup: CDR1 LGHDT, CDR2 YNNKEL (reference sequence). V shed 7 bases and J shed 5 bases, with 15 bases lying between them. This CDR3 contains 13 residues. CDR3 amino acids: CASTLGGTNEQYF. CDR3 nucleotide sequence: TGTGCCAGCACGTTAGGGGGGACGAACGAGCAGTACTTC.

This clonotype has a handful of counts. V and J are TRBV20-1 and TRBJ2-1; weak D call: TRBD2 (6 bases). The V gene lost 4 bases and the J gene lost 0 bases, with 16 bases spanning the gap. CDR3 size: 16 residues. Germline CDR1 is DFQATT and CDR2 is SNEGSKA (reference sequence). CDR3 loop: CSATGSSRSSYNEQFF. The CDR3, as DNA: TGCAGTGCTACCGGGAGTAGCCGTAGCTCCTACAATGAGCAGTTCTTC.

The chain joins TRBV20-1 to TRBJ2-3; the D gene is possibly TRBD2 (5 bases). CDR3 size: 14 residues. Germline CDR1 reads DFQATT; CDR2 reads SNEGSKA (reference sequence). Trimming cost V 6 bases and J 2 bases, with 15 bases left between them. As DNA, the CDR3 is TGCAGTGCCTCCGACTGGACTTACACAGATACGCAGTATTTT. This sequence encodes CSASDWTYTDTQYF.

The gene calls are TRBV12-3 or TRBV12-4 and TRBJ1-2; 7 bases match TRBD1. The CDR3 consists of 15 residues. The trim removed 5 bases at V and 4 bases at J, leaving 10 bases unmatched. The CDR3 sequence: CASSLQGQSIYGYTF. In nucleotides, the CDR3 is TGTGCCAGCAGTCTGCAGGGACAGTCCATCTATGGCTACACCTTC.